This entry lists 3 T cell receptor beta chains sequenced from one sample in a study of T-cell memory formation after mild COVID-19. From the 5' RACE reads, TCRdb called clonotypes with MiXCR, one entry per CDR3 protein. The sample shows about 180,000 distinct CDR3 sequences, approximately 18% of them seen only once. Sequencing was done on a sample of PBMCs or a T cell subset sorted from them (not recorded which). The receptors come from a man aged 18 to 30 who had mild COVID-19 (a few samples of this study predate the infection). Cell type and time point are not known.

The J gene is TRBJ2-3, the V gene TRBV4-1, with 10 bases aligning to TRBD1. This CDR3 region has 19 residues. V dropped 0 bases and J dropped 4; count of bases not matched to a gene: 13. Germline V gene data show CDR1 as MGHRA and CDR2 as YSYEKL. In nucleotides, the CDR3 is TGCGCCAGCAGCCAAGATTTCCGGGACAGGGGACGGAGAGCAGATACGCAGTATTTT. Its protein is CASSQDFRDRGRRADTQYF.

This clonotype was counted a few times. The chain combines TRBV7-7 with TRBJ2-3; no firm D call. CDR1 and CDR2 (germline): SSHAT, FNYEAQ (reference sequence). The CDR3 extends over 15 amino acids. Trimming stripped 2 bases from V and 0 bases from J, with 9 bases between. DNA of the CDR3: TGTGCCAGCAGCTTATCAACATATAGCACAGATACGCAGTATTTT. It encodes CASSLSTYSTDTQYF.

The chain couples TRBV7-9 to TRBJ1-3, with D perhaps matching TRBD1 (6 bases). The CDR3 sequence is 14 residues long. CDR1 and CDR2 from the germline V gene are SEHNR and FQNEAQ (reference sequence). Trimming pared 1 base from V and 4 bases from J, leaving 8 bases between. Written as DNA, the CDR3 is TGTGCCAGCAGCTTAGGGGACATGGGAAACACCATATATTTT. Translated, it gives CASSLGDMGNTIYF.